These 21 T cell receptor beta chains came from one sample sequenced in a study of vaccination effects on CD4 cells after COVID-19. Using immunoSEQ multiplex PCR, the repertoire was profiled, and TCRdb retains in-frame clones only, with some absent. The sample yields 45,000 or so clones, around 70% seen once. The culture ran for approximately 9 days before CD4+ T cells were isolated. Their specific antigens are unknown. Sequenced here: CD4+ T cells from PBMCs cultured without peptide, sampled before COVID-19 vaccination. The receptors shown here come from a human donor who had a prior SARS-CoV-2 infection.

As for this clone: The sample carries other DNA sequences with the same CDR3. The chain uses TRBV30 and TRBJ1-3, with D perhaps matching TRBD1 (6 bases). The CDR3 is 14 residues long. The V end was cut by 0 bases, the J end by 4 bases, with 10 bases between. Germline V lookup: CDR1 GTSNPN, CDR2 SVGIG (reference sequence). CDR3 loop: CAWSVGGSGNTIYF. CDR3 in DNA: TGTGCCTGGAGTGTAGGGGGATCAGGAAACACCATATATTTT.

V and J are TRBV5-1 and TRBJ2-1, with unresolved D. Germline assignment: CDR1 SGHRS and CDR2 YFSETQ. The CDR3 extends over 16 amino acids. V was pared by 0 bases and J by 3 bases, with 13 bases between. The CDR3 coding sequence is TGCGCCAGCAGCTTGGTTGGGCAGCCTGACTACAATGAGCAGTTCTTC. Its protein is CASSLVGQPDYNEQFF.

The J gene is TRBJ2-3, the V gene TRBV3-1 (or the pseudogene TRBV3-2); D might be TRBD1 (6 bases). The ends were cut back, 2 bases at V and 7 bases at J, with 10 bases in the middle. The CDR3 length is 13 residues. CDR1 and CDR2 from the germline V gene are LGHDT and YNNKEL (reference sequence). The CDR3 region has the DNA TGTGCCAGCAGCCAATGGACAGACCATACGCAGTATTTT. Protein product: CASSQWTDHTQYF.

The chain is built from TRBV5-4 and TRBJ2-5, with D unresolved. The CDR3 is made up of 15 amino acids. V lost 4 bases and J 5 bases, leaving 18 bases between the germline ends. Germline CDR1 SGHNT, CDR2 YYREEE (reference sequence). The CDR3 region is CASSLDPIVRETQYF. DNA of the CDR3: TGTGCCAGCAGCCTAGACCCCATCGTTCGGGAGACCCAGTACTTC.

The chain has TRBV9 and TRBJ2-7, with 10 bases matching TRBD2. Germline-derived CDR1 and CDR2 are SGDLS and YYNGEE. Losses at the gene ends were 4 bases for V and 3 bases for J; bases not matched to a gene: 4. The CDR3 spans 14 residues. The CDR3 sequence: CASSTTSGLYEQYF. CDR3 nucleotides: TGTGCCAGCAGCACGACTAGCGGGCTCTACGAGCAGTACTTC.

In the case of this clone: The germline gene is not matched at one end of the junction; a read error may be the cause. The chain combines TRBV7-9 with TRBJ2-7, with 11 bases lining up with TRBD2. The germline gives CDR1 SEHNR, CDR2 FQNEAQ (reference sequence). The CDR3 is made up of 14 amino acids. The CDR3 region is CASTLAGGIHEQYF. CDR3 DNA sequence: TGTGCCAGCACCTTAGCGGGAGGGATACACGAGCAGTACTTC.

J is TRBJ1-1 and V is TRBV7-2, with D possibly TRBD1 on 5 matching bases. Germline V CDR1 and CDR2: SGHTA, FQGNSA. This CDR3 spans 15 amino acids. The CDR3: CGSSLVGRWVSEAFF. CDR3 nucleotide sequence: TGTGGGAGCAGCTTAGTGGGACGGTGGGTTTCTGAAGCTTTCTTT.

The chain recombines TRBV10-3 with TRBJ2-7; the D gene is possibly TRBD2 (6 bases). Germline lookup yields CDR1 ENHRY and CDR2 SYGVKD. The V gene lost 2 bases and the J gene lost 0 bases, with 17 bases spanning the gap. The CDR3 runs 17 residues. The CDR3 here is CAISEGALWGGSYEQYF. The CDR3 nucleotides read TGTGCCATCAGTGAGGGGGCCTTGTGGGGAGGCTCCTACGAGCAGTACTTC.

This clone has just a few counts. This chain connects TRBV3-1 (or the pseudogene TRBV3-2) to TRBJ1-3, with unresolved D. Per germline, CDR1 LGHDT and CDR2 YNNKEL (reference sequence). The length of the CDR3 is 14 residues. Trimming took 1 base from V and 1 from J, leaving 5 bases between them. CDR3 DNA sequence: TGTGCCAGCAGCCAAGGGTTTTCTGGAAACACCATATATTTT. It yields the protein CASSQGFSGNTIYF.

J is TRBJ1-5 and V is TRBV19; 11 bases map to TRBD1. The germline V gene encodes CDR1 LNHDA and CDR2 SQIVND (reference sequence). Trimming took 4 bases from V and 5 from J; bases not matched to a gene: 4. CDR3 length: 15 amino acids. The CDR3 here is CASSRDRGKDQPQHF. The DNA of the CDR3 is TGTGCCAGTAGTAGGGACAGGGGGAAAGATCAGCCCCAGCATTTT.

J is TRBJ2-7 and V is TRBV27; the match to TRBD1 covers 7 bases. Germline lookup yields CDR1 MNHEY and CDR2 SMNVEV (reference sequence). The CDR3 spans 13 residues. V dropped 7 bases and J dropped 5; count of bases not matched to a gene: 8. The CDR3 spells CASKRTGHDEQYF. The CDR3 nucleotides are TGTGCCAGCAAAAGGACAGGTCACGACGAGCAGTACTTC.

The chain employs TRBV5-1 and TRBJ1-6; maybe TRBD1 (5 bases). Trimming removed 2 bases from V and 6 bases from J, with 9 bases in between. The CDR3 runs to 14 residues. Germline values: CDR1 SGHRS, CDR2 YFSETQ. The CDR3 sequence: CASSLDSRNSPLHF. The CDR3 DNA sequence: TGCGCCAGCAGCTTAGACAGCCGTAATTCACCCCTCCACTTT.

The rearrangement uses TRBV24-1 and TRBJ1-2; weak D call: TRBD1 (6 bases). Trimming took off 4 bases at V and 1 base at J, with 12 bases between the two ends. The CDR3 has 15 residues. Looked up from germline, CDR1 is KGHDR and CDR2 is SFDVKD. The CDR3 DNA reads as TGTGCCACCAGTGACCCAACAGGGAGTAACTATGGCTACACCTTC. Amino acid sequence: CATSDPTGSNYGYTF.

This clone has just a few counts. V usage is TRBV2 and J usage is TRBJ2-5; tentative D call: TRBD2 (5 bases). The CDR3 totals 13 residues. Trimming cost V 10 bases and J 5 bases, with 17 bases left between them. Germline V CDR1 and CDR2: SNHLY, FYNNEI. The CDR3 is CATSGLALETQYF. CDR3 bases: TGTGCCACATCTGGCCTAGCTCTCGAGACCCAGTACTTC.

V and J are TRBV5-1 and TRBJ1-1, with a possible D match to TRBD1 (6 bases). This CDR3 spans 14 amino acids. Between the trimmed V and J ends, which lost 4 bases and 0 bases, there was a span of 10 bases. In germline, CDR1 is SGHRS, CDR2 YFSETQ. Written as DNA, the CDR3 is TGCGCCAGCAGCCCGGACAGAATGAACACTGAAGCTTTCTTT. Translation gives CASSPDRMNTEAFF.

V usage is TRBV5-4 and J usage is TRBJ1-1; unclear D gene. The length of the CDR3 is 14 residues. Trimming took 2 bases from V and 0 from J, leaving 8 bases between them. Germline CDR1 is SGHNT and CDR2 is YYREEE (reference sequence). CDR3 bases: TGTGCCAGCAGCTTAACGGTCATGAACACTGAAGCTTTCTTT. This translates into CASSLTVMNTEAFF.

The rearrangement joins TRBV3-1 (or the pseudogene TRBV3-2) to TRBJ2-5; 12 bases match TRBD2. Germline values: CDR1 LGHDT, CDR2 YNNKEL (reference sequence). The CDR3 is 13 residues long. Trimming at V came to 6 bases and at J to 9 bases, leaving 5 bases not matched to a gene. CDR3 bases: TGTGCCAGCAGGGCTAGCGGGGGGGCCCCCCAGTACTTC. It specifies CASRASGGAPQYF.

This sequence joins TRBV7-3 and TRBJ1-1; a weak D match, TRBD1 (6 bases). This CDR3 comprises 15 residues. CDR1 and CDR2 (germline): SGHTA, FQGTGA. V lost 3 bases and J 4 bases, leaving 15 bases between the germline ends. CDR3 bases: TGTGCCAGCAGCTTCGCGGGGGCGCGGAGCACTGAAGCTTTCTTT. Its protein is CASSFAGARSTEAFF.

This clone was observed a handful of times. This rearrangement joins TRBV6-1 to TRBJ1-6; possibly TRBD1 for D (5 bases). Trimming shortened V by 2 bases and J by 10 bases, and 18 bases separated the two germline ends. The CDR3 spans 16 residues. Germline V gene lookup returns CDR1 MNHNS and CDR2 SASEGT. CDR3 bases: TGTGCCAGCAGTGAACAGCCGGGGCTGTCCTCATCACCCCTCCACTTT. Protein sequence: CASSEQPGLSSSPLHF.

This chain joins TRBV11-3 and TRBJ1-4; 8 bases are shared with TRBD1. Germline values: CDR1 SGHNT, CDR2 YENEEA. The V segment lost 5 bases and the J segment 7 bases; nucleotides outside the gene matches: 12. The CDR3 consists of 16 residues. The chain's CDR3 is CASSPRTGRGSEKLFF. The CDR3, as DNA: TGTGCCAGCAGCCCTAGGACAGGGCGAGGGAGTGAAAAACTGTTTTTT.

The chain uses TRBV5-8 and TRBJ2-5, with TRBD2 matching over 8 bases. Germline CDR1 and CDR2: SGHTS and YDEGEE. V trimming: 4 bases; J trimming: 5 bases; junction bases outside the gene matches: 10. This CDR3 spans 15 amino acids. CDR3 nucleotides: TGTGCCAGCAGCCCAAAAGGACTAGCAGCGGAGACCCAGTACTTC. Its protein product is CASSPKGLAAETQYF.